This entry features one T cell receptor (beta chain) sequence. The antigen is unknown. The CDR3 is 14 amino acids. Germline CDR1 SGHNT, CDR2 YYREEE (reference sequence). Trimming took 0 bases from V and 7 from J, leaving 11 bases between them. The sample belongs to a study of T cell responses to AZD1222 COVID-19 vaccine. Notes on the study in general: Baseline serostatus was positive in only a handful of AZD1222 recipients.

This table comes from immunoSEQ multiplex PCR, and its TCRdb copy is limited to in-frame clones, with some not included. Among approximately 110,000 clones listed, just over 85% were seen once. Material: peripheral blood, obtained on day 0 of AZD1222 vaccination. V is TRBV5-4 and J is TRBJ1-5, with D perhaps TRBD1 (6 bases). The TCR comes from an adult in good health. CDR3 sequence reads: CASSLDEGDQPQHF. CDR3 coding DNA: TGTGCCAGCAGCTTGGACGAGGGGGACCAGCCCCAGCATTTT.